This T cell receptor beta chain emerged from a study of neurological immune-mediated disorders. Findings of the study overall: Multiple sclerosis, the disease with the least TCR clonal expansion, fell below healthy controls, whereas HTLV-1-associated myelopathy showed the most. Because no CDR3 amino acid sequences were shared across subjects by expanded clones, private repertoires were suggested in all groups.

It was from 2 million PBMCs stored at -80 C that the unsorted libraries were obtained. This clonotype was seen ten or more times. The target antigen is unknown. Between the trimmed V and J ends, which lost 4 bases and 2 bases, there was a span of 9 bases. Germline values: CDR1 SGHRS, CDR2 YFSETQ. This CDR3 spans 13 amino acids. A 10-nucleotide random UMI tagged transcripts in template-switch 5'RACE cDNA synthesis. TCRdb re-called the 5' RACE reads through MiXCR, storing one row per CDR3 protein. The sample has approximately 40,000 distinct CDR3 sequences; about 12% are singletons. The clonotype comes from a female donor in good health. Source material: PBMCs. The chain carries TRBV5-1 and TRBJ1-1, with D unclear. CDR3 bases: TGCGCCAGCAGCATCGCAGATAACACTGAAGCTTTCTTT. Encoded protein: CASSIADNTEAFF.